Listed below are T cell receptor beta chains from one sample, sequenced in a study of CD8 T cells in Susac syndrome. TCRdb re-analysed the immunoSEQ multiplex PCR reads in MiXCR, keeping a single row per CDR3 protein. This table holds more than 95,000 distinct CDR3 sequences, about 92% found once. The sequenced material came from CD4+ T cells from PBMCs. These receptor sequences come from a human donor with multiple sclerosis. Each CDR3 is given with its conserved first and last residue. D genes are given only for firm matches. For some rows the clone size is stated as once, few or many, or as a class when expanded; others skip it.

J gene: TRBJ2-2; clone size: once; D gene: .; V gene: TRBV7-3; CDR3 DNA: TGTGCCAGCAGCTTAGACGGGGTAGACACCGGGGAGCTGTTTTTT; CDR3 protein: CASSLDGVDTGELFF
J gene: TRBJ2-7; clone size: .; D gene: TRBD1; V gene: TRBV5-6; CDR3 DNA: TGTGCCAGCAGCCTGATAGCAGGGGGCTACGAGCAGTACTTC; CDR3 protein: CASSLIAGGYEQYF
J gene: TRBJ2-4; clone size: .; D gene: TRBD2; V gene: TRBV28; CDR3 DNA: TGTGCCAGCAGTCGTGGGGGGGTAGGCAAAAACATTCAGTACTTC; CDR3 protein: CASSRGGVGKNIQYF
J gene: TRBJ2-3; clone size: .; D gene: .; V gene: TRBV20-1; CDR3 DNA: TGCAGTGCTAGGGCGGACGGGGGCGGCGATACGCAGTATTTT; CDR3 protein: CSARADGGGDTQYF
J gene: TRBJ2-6; clone size: .; D gene: .; V gene: TRBV14; CDR3 DNA: TGTGCCAGCAGCCAAAAGGGCTATATCAGCTCTGGGGCCAACGTCCTGACTTTC; CDR3 protein: CASSQKGYISSGANVLTF
J gene: TRBJ1-5; clone size: .; D gene: .; V gene: TRBV6-2/TRBV6-3; CDR3 DNA: TGTGCCAGCAGTCAAAGGTCGGACAGAGTAAATCAGCCCCAGCATTTT; CDR3 protein: CASSQRSDRVNQPQHF
J gene: TRBJ2-7; clone size: .; D gene: .; V gene: TRBV3-1; CDR3 DNA: TGTGCCAGCAGCTCCCGACAGAGCTACGAGCAGTACTTC; CDR3 protein: CASSSRQSYEQYF
J gene: TRBJ2-7; clone size: .; D gene: .; V gene: TRBV14; CDR3 DNA: TGTGCCAGCAGCCAAGAATCCTGGGCCAGGGACTACGAGCAGTACTTC; CDR3 protein: CASSQESWARDYEQYF
J gene: TRBJ1-6; clone size: .; D gene: .; V gene: TRBV6-1; CDR3 DNA: TGTGCCAGCACGGCCAGAGTAAATTCACCCCTCCACTTT; CDR3 protein: CASTARVNSPLHF
J gene: TRBJ2-3; clone size: .; D gene: TRBD2; V gene: TRBV11-2; CDR3 DNA: TGTGCCAGCAGCTTAGCGGGGGGGCCGGGAGATACGCAGTATTTT; CDR3 protein: CASSLAGGPGDTQYF
J gene: TRBJ2-5; clone size: .; D gene: TRBD1; V gene: TRBV19; CDR3 DNA: TGTGCCAGTAGTATTCCGGGACAGGGGGGATCTCAAGAGACCCAGTACTTC; CDR3 protein: CASSIPGQGGSQETQYF
J gene: TRBJ2-4; clone size: .; D gene: TRBD2; V gene: TRBV5-4; CDR3 DNA: TGTGCCAGCAGCCTGGGTCGGGGGGGGAACATTCAGTACTTC; CDR3 protein: CASSLGRGGNIQYF
J gene: TRBJ1-5; clone size: .; D gene: .; V gene: TRBV5-1; CDR3 DNA: TGCGCCAGCAGCTTGACCACAGGGAATCAGCCCCAGCATTTT; CDR3 protein: CASSLTTGNQPQHF
J gene: TRBJ1-1; clone size: .; D gene: .; V gene: TRBV18; CDR3 DNA: TGTGCCAGCTCACCCGACGGCGACGAAGCTTTCTTT; CDR3 protein: CASSPDGDEAFF
J gene: TRBJ1-2; clone size: .; D gene: .; V gene: TRBV7-9; CDR3 DNA: TGTGCCAGCAGCTCCCAGACGAGCTATGGCTACACCTTC; CDR3 protein: CASSSQTSYGYTF
J gene: TRBJ2-5; clone size: .; D gene: .; V gene: TRBV12-3/TRBV12-4; CDR3 DNA: TGTGCCAGCAGCCCACAGGGAGGGCTAGAGACCCAGTACTTC; CDR3 protein: CASSPQGGLETQYF
J gene: TRBJ1-5; clone size: .; D gene: .; V gene: TRBV20-1; CDR3 DNA: TGCAGTGCTCGCCCTGGGGCAGGCCAGAATCAGCCCCAGCATTTT; CDR3 protein: CSARPGAGQNQPQHF
J gene: TRBJ1-2; clone size: .; D gene: .; V gene: TRBV12-3/TRBV12-4; CDR3 DNA: TGTGCCAGCAGTCCCCCCTTGACGGCGATTTATGGCTACACCTTC; CDR3 protein: CASSPPLTAIYGYTF
J gene: TRBJ1-4; clone size: .; D gene: .; V gene: TRBV2; CDR3 DNA: TGTGCCAGCAGCCTATTGACAGGCGGGGGTGAAAAACTGTTTTTT; CDR3 protein: CASSLLTGGGEKLFF
J gene: TRBJ2-3; clone size: .; D gene: .; V gene: TRBV19; CDR3 DNA: TGTGCCAGTAGTATAGAAGCTGCTACGCAGTATTTT; CDR3 protein: CASSIEAATQYF
J gene: TRBJ2-1; clone size: .; D gene: .; V gene: TRBV6-5; CDR3 DNA: TGTGCCAGCAGTTCGGTCGAAGGGTACAATGAGCAGTTCTTC; CDR3 protein: CASSSVEGYNEQFF
J gene: TRBJ2-7; clone size: .; D gene: .; V gene: TRBV6-6; CDR3 DNA: TGTGCCAGCGCAAGGGGCAGGGAGCAGTACTTC; CDR3 protein: CASARGREQYF